The sequence of this TCR beta chain was determined in a study of neoadjuvant anti-PD-1 for oral cavity cancer. Study-wide context: Non-progressing patients received a fourth nivolumab dose near day 43, then surgery on days 50-56. General observations from the study: TCR analyses covered only a few patients per response group.

The CDR3 length is 14 residues. Germline V gene sequence: CDR1 SGHTS, CDR2 YDEGEE. Trimming cost V 1 base and J 7 bases, with 12 bases left between them. Patients were newly diagnosed with stage II-IVA oral cavity squamous cell carcinoma without prior systemic or radiation treatment. The data were produced by immunoSEQ multiplex PCR, yet TCRdb's version contains in-frame clones alone and is incomplete. The sample includes just over 14,000 clones, less than 85% seen only once; the top ten take 3%. Of note for this clone: Antigen specificity is unknown.

The clonotype originates from a person between 35 and 79 years old with oral cavity squamous cell carcinoma. This sequence joins TRBV5-8 and TRBJ2-1; D possibly corresponds to TRBD2 (6 bases). The source material was PBMCs, sampled before nivolumab (anti-PD-1) treatment. Written as DNA, the CDR3 is TGTGCCAGCAGCTTGTCCCTAGCGTGGAATGAGCAGTTCTTC. It codes for CASSLSLAWNEQFF.